Following are 15 T cell receptor beta chains from one sample sequenced in a study of T cells in Graves' hyperthyroidism and ophthalmopathy. There were TCR beta CDR3 regions amplified from RNA transcripts. The primer set for the first-round RT-PCR of the TCR CDR3 was HTBI. TCRdb processed the multiplex PCR reads anew with MiXCR; each CDR3 protein has one entry. The repertoire holds some 270,000 distinct CDR3 sequences, with about 13% as singletons. Sequenced: blood. Receptors originate from a woman aged 40 to 50 with Graves' hyperthyroidism.

At least ten counts were recorded for this clonotype. This chain connects TRBV13 to TRBJ2-1, with no clear D. The ends were cut back, 1 base at V and 3 bases at J, with 10 bases in the middle. This CDR3 has 15 residues. Germline V CDR1 and CDR2: PRHDT, FYEKMQ (reference sequence). CDR3 amino acids: CASSLVLGIYNEQFF. CDR3 nucleotide sequence: TGTGCCAGCAGCTTAGTTTTGGGAATCTACAATGAGCAGTTCTTC.

This clonotype came up many times. Germline is not matched at one junction end, which may reflect a read error. V is TRBV18 and J is TRBJ1-5, with D unclear. Germline CDR1 and CDR2: KGHSH and LQKENI. The CDR3 totals 14 residues. CDR3 in DNA: TGTGCCAGCTCACCACCGAATAGCGATCAGCCCCAGCATTTT. This sequence encodes CASSPPNSDQPQHF.

This clonotype has ten or more counts. The V call is TRBV7-3, the J call TRBJ2-1; D is perhaps TRBD2 (6 bases). This CDR3 is 13 amino acids long. The V gene lost 2 bases and the J gene lost 12 bases, with 14 bases spanning the gap. The germline V gene has CDR1 SGHTA and CDR2 FQGTGA. The CDR3 is CASSLERGGVQFF. CDR3 DNA: TGTGCCAGCAGCTTAGAACGCGGAGGGGTGCAGTTCTTC. Supplemented by reference TRBV7-3 and TRBJ2-1, the full variable domain reads GAGVSQTPSNKVTEKGKYVELRCDPISGHTALYWYRQSLGQGPEFLIYFQGTGAADDSGLPNDRFFAVRPEGSVSTLKIQRTERGDSAVYLCASSLERGGVQFFGPGTRLTVL.

The rearrangement uses TRBV10-3 and TRBJ2-1; D gene unclear. V was trimmed by 6 bases and J by 6 bases, leaving 9 bases between them. Germline V lookup: CDR1 ENHRY, CDR2 SYGVKD. The CDR3 sequence is 12 residues long. CDR3 sequence (DNA): TGTGCCATCAGCCCCCTAGGCAATGAGCAGTTCTTC. Protein sequence: CAISPLGNEQFF.

The rearrangement links TRBV11-3 to TRBJ1-5; D is perhaps TRBD1 (5 bases). Per the germline V gene, CDR1 is SGHNT and CDR2 is YENEEA. The CDR3 consists of 17 residues. V shed 3 bases and J shed 0 bases, with 15 bases lying between them. CDR3 nucleotide sequence: TGTGCCAGCAGCTTTGGGGGGATCGGGGGTAGCAATCAGCCCCAGCATTTT. It specifies CASSFGGIGGSNQPQHF.

This clonotype was observed at least ten times. The rearrangement links TRBV7-2 to TRBJ1-2; D not certain. CDR3 length equals 14 residues. CDR1 SGHTA and CDR2 FQGNSA come from the germline V gene. Trimming cost V 1 base and J 3 bases, with 9 bases left between them. As DNA, the CDR3 is TGTGCCAGCAGCTTAGTTTCAGGAGACTATGGCTACACCTTC. Residues: CASSLVSGDYGYTF.

This clonotype was found many times. V usage is TRBV6-6 and J usage is TRBJ1-2; 9 bases agree with TRBD1. V lost 0 bases to trimming and J lost 7 bases; unmatched junction nucleotides: 6. The length of the CDR3 is 15 residues. CDR1 is MNHNY and CDR2 is SVGAGI in the germline V gene (reference sequence). The CDR3: CASSYSTGGFRGYTF. The CDR3, as DNA: TGTGCCAGCAGTTACTCTACAGGGGGCTTTCGTGGCTACACCTTC.

In its sample, this clonotype was seen many times. The V gene is TRBV27, the J gene TRBJ2-3; 8 nucleotides align to TRBD2. This CDR3 has 16 amino acids. CDR1 MNHEY and CDR2 SMNVEV come from the germline V gene (reference sequence). Losses at the gene ends were 3 bases for V and 1 base for J; bases not matched to a gene: 6. CDR3 bases: TGTGCCAGCAGTTTGGTTGCGGGGGGCGGCACAGATACGCAGTATTTT. Amino acid sequence: CASSLVAGGGTDTQYF.

The chain joins TRBV19 to TRBJ2-2, with unresolved D. Germline V gene sequence: CDR1 LNHDA, CDR2 SQIVND (reference sequence). The V end was cut by 5 bases, the J end by 6 bases, with 19 bases between. The CDR3 extends over 16 amino acids. CDR3 bases: TGTGCCAGTAGTTCACACCGGGTCCCTCGTCCCGGGGAGCTGTTTTTT. Protein: CASSSHRVPRPGELFF. The full variable domain, with the rest looked up from reference TRBV19 and TRBJ2-2, is DGGITQSPKYLFRKEGQNVTLSCEQNLNHDAMYWYRQDPGQGLRLIYYSQIVNDFQKGDIAEGYSVSREKKESFPLTVTSAQKNPTAFYLCASSSHRVPRPGELFFGEGSRLTVL.

The DNA for the CDR3 is TGTGCCAGCAGTAATCTGGGACAAAGGACTGAAGCTTTCTTT. Its translation: CASSNLGQRTEAFF. V is TRBV12-3 or TRBV12-4 and J is TRBJ1-1, with a tentative D call TRBD1 (6 bases). This CDR3 is built from 14 residues. The V end lost 5 bases, the J end lost 5 bases, and 15 bases lay between the germline ends.

This clonotype was detected ten times or more. The chain is built from TRBV6-5 and TRBJ2-2, with a weak D call TRBD1 (5 bases). Germline CDR1 and CDR2: MNHEY and SVGAGI. The CDR3 covers 14 residues. V lost 4 bases to trimming and J lost 6 bases, with 12 bases between them. In DNA, the CDR3 is TGTGCCAGCAGTTCTAAGCCAGGGTCCGGGGAGCTGTTTTTT. Amino acid sequence: CASSSKPGSGELFF.

This clonotype was observed at least ten times. The V and J genes are TRBV4-1 and TRBJ2-7; a weak D match, TRBD2 (5 bases). The CDR3 has 15 residues. Germline assignment: CDR1 MGHRA and CDR2 YSYEKL. The V gene lost 6 bases and the J gene lost 2 bases, with 17 bases spanning the gap. In DNA, the CDR3 is TGCGCCAGCAGTCCCGCGGGCAGGTCTGCCTACGAGCAGTACTTC. This translates into CASSPAGRSAYEQYF.

This chain links TRBV20-1 with TRBJ2-1; tentatively, D is TRBD1 (6 bases). Between the trimmed V and J ends, which lost 6 bases and 8 bases, there was a span of 14 bases. The CDR3 loop spans 12 amino acids. Germline assignment: CDR1 DFQATT and CDR2 SNEGSKA (reference sequence). CDR3 sequence: CSARDTLDEQFF. CDR3 nucleotide sequence: TGCAGTGCGAGGGACACCTTAGATGAGCAGTTCTTC.

This clonotype has ten or more counts. This rearrangement joins TRBV27 to TRBJ1-1, with 7 nucleotides matching TRBD1. Per germline, CDR1 MNHEY and CDR2 SMNVEV (reference sequence). Unmatched junction bases numbered 7, after V lost 5 bases and J lost 7 bases. This CDR3 contains 13 residues. CDR3 bases: TGTGCCAGCAGTCCATCCCAGGGGGGTGAAGCTTTCTTT. It specifies CASSPSQGGEAFF.

This clonotype was counted only a few times. CDR3 residues: CSASNRGEQYF. The CDR3 bases are TGCAGTGCTAGCAATCGGGGAGAGCAGTACTTC. The chain joins TRBV20-1 to TRBJ2-7; the D gene is possibly TRBD2 (5 bases). The CDR3 runs 11 residues. The germline V gene encodes CDR1 DFQATT and CDR2 SNEGSKA (reference sequence). Trimming left V 3 bases short and J 7 bases short, with 10 bases between.